These 31 T cell receptor beta chains came from one sample sequenced in a study of CD8 T cells in ankylosing spondylitis. TCRdb reprocessed the 5' RACE reads via MiXCR and lists one record per CDR3 protein. Of around 250,000 distinct CDR3 sequences in the sample, about 10% were seen once. The sequencing input was blood, either unsorted or a sorted T cell fraction (not recorded which). These receptors were obtained from a male donor with ankylosing spondylitis or in good health (not recorded which).

Only a few counts were recorded for this clonotype. This rearrangement joins TRBV9 to TRBJ2-2, with TRBD1 matching over 8 bases. In germline, CDR1 is SGDLS, CDR2 YYNGEE. This CDR3 comprises 15 residues. V lost 5 bases to trimming and J lost 4 bases; unmatched junction nucleotides: 7. The CDR3 DNA sequence: TGTGCCAGCAGTCCAGGGGGCGCTGGCACCGGGGAGCTGTTTTTT. Translated, it gives CASSPGGAGTGELFF.

The table lists this clonotype with many counts. The chain has TRBV28 and TRBJ2-4; D might be TRBD1 (5 bases). This CDR3 is built from 17 residues. Trimming stripped 4 bases from V and 1 base from J, with 17 bases between. Germline V gene data show CDR1 as MDHEN and CDR2 as SYDVKM. CDR3 coding DNA: TGTGCCAGCAGTTATCATAGGGGATCCGGGGCCAAAAACATTCAGTACTTC. It translates to CASSYHRGSGAKNIQYF.

This chain uses TRBV11-2 with TRBJ1-2; D is uncertain. V lost 1 base, J lost 14 bases, and 11 bases lay in between. CDR1 is SGHAT and CDR2 is FQNNGV in the germline V gene. The CDR3 loop spans 11 amino acids. The CDR3 sequence is CASSLAGAVTF. The CDR3 DNA follows: TGTGCCAGCAGCTTAGCGGGAGCGGTTACCTTC. Based on the CDR3 plus reference TRBV11-2 and TRBJ1-2, the full variable domain is EAGVAQSPRYKIIEKRQSVAFWCNPISGHATLYWYQQILGQGPKLLIQFQNNGVVDDSQLPKDRFSAERLKGVDSTLKIQPAKLEDSAVYLCASSLAGAVTFGSGTRLTVV.

By sample share, this clonotype is medium-sized. This chain links TRBV29-1 with TRBJ2-7; 10 bases align to TRBD1. The CDR3 runs to 13 residues. Germline CDR1 is SQVTM and CDR2 is ANQGSEA. J was trimmed by 3 bases and V by 6 bases; bases with no gene match: 5. CDR3 DNA sequence: TGCAGCGTGAGGACAGGGGGTTTCTACGAGCAGTACTTC. Protein sequence: CSVRTGGFYEQYF.

This clonotype occurred many times. The DNA of the CDR3 is TGTGCCAGCAGAGGGGGGGATACGCAGTATTTT. The encoded protein is CASRGGDTQYF. The rearrangement links TRBV12-3 or TRBV12-4 to TRBJ2-3, with D tentatively TRBD1 or TRBD2 (6 bases each). Trimming took off 6 bases at V and 6 bases at J, with 7 bases between the two ends. The CDR3 length is 11 residues.

This rearrangement joins TRBV7-6 to TRBJ2-1; D unresolved. V lost 2 bases and J lost 10, with 15 bases in between. The CDR3 is made up of 14 amino acids. CDR1 is SGHVS, CDR2 FNYEAQ, per germline. The DNA of the CDR3 is TGTGCCAGCAGCTTAAGTACGCCCGGATTGGAGCAGTTCTTC. Translation gives CASSLSTPGLEQFF.

This clonotype appeared many times. J is TRBJ1-6 and V is TRBV12-3 or TRBV12-4; 8 bases are a match to TRBD1. J was trimmed by 9 bases and V by 6 bases; bases with no gene match: 10. The CDR3 consists of 15 residues. The CDR3 coding sequence is TGTGCCAGCAGCCCCTCGGACAGGGTAGTTTCACCCCTCCACTTT. Protein product: CASSPSDRVVSPLHF.

This chain connects TRBV20-1 to TRBJ1-1, with D possibly being TRBD1 (6 bases). There are 15 residues in the CDR3. V was trimmed by 1 base and J by 4 bases, leaving 16 bases between them. In germline, CDR1 is DFQATT, CDR2 SNEGSKA (reference sequence). The CDR3 DNA reads TGCAGTGCTAGAGGAGGGGCCAGAGGGGGCACTGAAGCTTTCTTT. Its translation is CSARGGARGGTEAFF.

For this clonotype: Since a much larger clone is just one base distant, this may be a read error. This chain's CDR3 is CTSSSRLAPFQETQYF. The CDR3 bases are TGTACCAGCAGTTCCCGACTAGCGCCATTTCAAGAGACCCAGTACTTC. This chain links TRBV12-3 or TRBV12-4 with TRBJ2-5; 8 bases match TRBD2. The CDR3 totals 16 residues.

The table lists this clonotype with many counts. The CDR3 here is CSAGRTDTQYF. CDR3 DNA sequence: TGCAGTGCCGGAAGGACGGATACGCAGTATTTT. The rearrangement uses TRBV20-1 and TRBJ2-3, with D hard to call. The CDR3 runs to 11 residues. Germline V gene data show CDR1 as DFQATT and CDR2 as SNEGSKA (reference sequence). Trimming removed 6 bases at V and 6 bases at J, with 10 bases between.

This clonotype turned up a few times. The V and J genes are TRBV19 and TRBJ1-1, with 7 bases fitting TRBD1. J lost 6 bases, V lost 7 bases, and 5 bases had no gene match. Germline CDR1 reads LNHDA; CDR2 reads SQIVND (reference sequence). This CDR3 is 12 amino acids long. CDR3 sequence reads: CASTQGGAEAFF. The CDR3 DNA reads TGTGCCAGTACCCAGGGGGGGGCTGAAGCTTTCTTT.

This clonotype appeared many times. This rearrangement joins TRBV10-3 to TRBJ2-3; possible D gene TRBD1, 6 bases. V lost 4 bases and J 2 bases, leaving 10 bases between the germline ends. The germline CDR1 and CDR2 sequences are ENHRY and SYGVKD. The CDR3 is 14 residues long. The CDR3 here is CAISGTVSTDTQYF. As DNA, the CDR3 is TGTGCCATCAGTGGGACAGTGTCCACAGATACGCAGTATTTT.

This clonotype showed up many times. The chain carries TRBV25-1 and TRBJ1-1, with TRBD1 as a possible D gene (5 bases). With 1 base removed from V and 1 base from J, the gap between germline ends came to 13 bases. The CDR3 is made up of 16 amino acids. Germline CDR1 MGHDK, CDR2 SYGVNS. The CDR3 DNA reads as TGTGCCAGCAGTGAATTCACGGGCAGGGAGAACACTGAAGCTTTCTTT. Translation gives CASSEFTGRENTEAFF.

This clonotype was seen repeatedly, ten times or more. V is TRBV5-1 and J is TRBJ2-5; the match to TRBD1 covers 8 bases. The V gene end was trimmed by 2 bases and the J gene end by 5 bases; junction bases not matched to a gene: 8. The CDR3 consists of 15 residues. The germline CDR1 and CDR2 sequences are SGHRS and YFSETQ. CDR3 sequence (DNA): TGCGCCAGCAGCTTAGGACAGGGAATACCGGAGACCCAGTACTTC. It encodes CASSLGQGIPETQYF.

In its sample, this clonotype was seen a few times. The chain recombines TRBV29-1 with TRBJ2-3; 10 positions agree with TRBD2. The V gene end was trimmed by 6 bases and the J gene end by 5 bases; junction bases not matched to a gene: 5. CDR1 is SQVTM, CDR2 ANQGSEA, per germline. The CDR3 loop spans 13 amino acids. CDR3: CSVQRGGLDTQYF. CDR3 DNA sequence: TGCAGCGTCCAGCGGGGGGGCTTAGATACGCAGTATTTT.

The chain employs TRBV11-3 and TRBJ1-5; D remains ambiguous. CDR1 and CDR2 from the germline V gene are SGHNT and YENEEA. With 3 bases removed from V and 4 bases from J, the gap between germline ends came to 19 bases. The CDR3 spans 17 residues. The DNA of the CDR3 is TGTGCCAGCAGCTTTCTCTATCCGGTCCCTCCGAATCAGCCCCAGCATTTT. Its translation is CASSFLYPVPPNQPQHF.

This clonotype turned up a few times. The chain combines TRBV12-3 or TRBV12-4 with TRBJ1-1; maybe TRBD1 (6 bases). There are 12 residues in the CDR3. V lost 1 base to trimming and J lost 11 bases, with 11 bases between them. The CDR3 here is CASSLGPQGAFF. The CDR3 DNA follows: TGTGCCAGCAGTTTAGGCCCGCAGGGGGCTTTCTTT.

The J gene is TRBJ1-4, the V gene TRBV20-1; possibly TRBD1 for D (5 bases). CDR1 DFQATT and CDR2 SNEGSKA come from the germline V gene (reference sequence). Trimming pared 0 bases from V and 8 bases from J, leaving 13 bases between. The CDR3 is 14 residues long. CDR3 protein: CSARDGGGDEKLFF. CDR3 DNA sequence: TGCAGTGCTAGAGATGGTGGGGGGGACGAAAAACTGTTTTTT.

The chain uses TRBV5-1 and TRBJ2-2; 9 bases fit TRBD1. Germline V gene data show CDR1 as SGHRS and CDR2 as YFSETQ. The trim removed 0 bases at V and 4 bases at J, leaving 10 bases unmatched. The CDR3 loop spans 18 amino acids. The CDR3 here is CASSLAGTGFIGTGELFF. CDR3 nucleotides: TGCGCCAGCAGCTTGGCCGGGACAGGGTTTATCGGCACCGGGGAGCTGTTTTTT.

Worth noting for this clonotype: This may come from a read error, since a much larger clone is one base off. A read error is likely, as this CDR3 ends without the conserved phenylalanine or tryptophan. V usage is TRBV29-1 and J usage is TRBJ2-7; D is ambiguous. Per the germline V gene, CDR1 is SQVTM and CDR2 is ANQGSEA. Trimming cost V 5 bases and J 1 base, with 9 bases left between them. The CDR3 length is 12 residues. The CDR3, as DNA: TGCAGCGTTCGACAACTGTCCTACGAGCAGTACCTC. The encoded protein is CSVRQLSYEQYL.

This clonotype was recorded many times. The chain couples TRBV20-1 to TRBJ2-7; D gene ambiguous. This CDR3 comprises 13 residues. Trimming stripped 6 bases from V and 0 bases from J, with 12 bases between. Germline V gene lookup returns CDR1 DFQATT and CDR2 SNEGSKA (reference sequence). The CDR3 region is CSASGPGSYEQYF. The CDR3 DNA is TGCAGTGCGAGTGGCCCAGGCTCCTACGAGCAGTACTTC.

This clonotype was counted ten times or more. The chain has TRBV24-1 and TRBJ2-1, with 7 bases that match TRBD2. The germline gives CDR1 KGHDR, CDR2 SFDVKD. This CDR3 region has 15 residues. Trimming cost V 6 bases and J 0 bases; bases outside gene matches: 4. The CDR3 nucleotides read TGTGCCACCAGTCGTGGCGGGAGCTCCTACAATGAGCAGTTCTTC. This sequence encodes CATSRGGSSYNEQFF.

Many counts were recorded for this clonotype. The rearrangement joins TRBV12-3 or TRBV12-4 to TRBJ1-2, with D maybe TRBD1 (6 bases). The CDR3 has 13 amino acids. The V and J ends lost 6 bases and 5 bases respectively, with 13 bases between them. CDR3 in DNA: TGTGCCAGCAGCGTACAGGGTTGGTATGGCTACACCTTC. Amino acid sequence: CASSVQGWYGYTF.

This clonotype has a count of ten or more. The chain employs TRBV5-1 and TRBJ1-2, with unresolved D. Trimming stripped 0 bases from V and 4 bases from J, with 13 bases between. The CDR3 has 15 amino acids. The germline gives CDR1 SGHRS, CDR2 YFSETQ. The CDR3 spells CASSLEGLEGYGYTF. The CDR3 nucleotides are TGCGCCAGCAGCTTGGAAGGTTTGGAGGGCTATGGCTACACCTTC.

This clonotype was found many times. The chain recombines TRBV12-3 or TRBV12-4 with TRBJ1-2; 7 bases map to TRBD1. Trimming removed 7 bases from V and 4 bases from J; junction bases left unmatched: 6. This CDR3 spans 13 amino acids. CDR3 DNA sequence: TGTGCCAGCAACAAGGGGGCCGTCTATGGCTACACCTTC. It codes for CASNKGAVYGYTF.

This clonotype was picked up many times. This sequence joins TRBV7-8 and TRBJ1-2; D is possibly TRBD1 (5 bases). Germline V gene data show CDR1 as SGHVS and CDR2 as FQNEAQ. CDR3 length: 13 residues. V gave up 6 bases and J gave up 4 bases, with 12 bases separating them. The CDR3 loop reads CASSHRNFYGYTF. DNA for the CDR3: TGTGCCAGCAGTCACAGGAATTTCTATGGCTACACCTTC.

Comment on this clonotype: Lacking the conserved final phenylalanine or tryptophan, this CDR3 likely reflects a read error. The DNA is omitted, as the CDR3 cannot be located on it reliably, and the CDR3 follows TCRdb's listing. J is TRBJ1-1 and V is TRBV28; the DNA was not compared with TRBD1, the D call given in the table. The CDR3 is 15 amino acids in total, end residues counted. Germline V CDR1 and CDR2: MDHEN, SYDVKM. The CDR3 is CASSQGQGNVAEVFY.

This clonotype was detected only a few times. This rearrangement joins TRBV29-1 to TRBJ2-1; D remains ambiguous. This CDR3 spans 12 amino acids. The germline V gene encodes CDR1 SQVTM and CDR2 ANQGSEA. V was clipped by 5 bases and J by 4 bases, with 9 bases between them. CDR3 region: CSVRLVYNEQFF. CDR3 DNA: TGCAGCGTTCGGCTAGTATACAATGAGCAGTTCTTC.

This clonotype appeared a few times. The genes are TRBV11-2 and TRBJ2-7; tentatively, D is TRBD1 (6 bases). The CDR3 totals 15 residues. Germline V gene data show CDR1 as SGHAT and CDR2 as FQNNGV. Trimming removed 0 bases at V and 3 bases at J, with 12 bases between. CDR3 nucleotides: TGTGCCAGCAGCTTAGATGGGACATACCGCTACGAGCAGTACTTC. It translates to CASSLDGTYRYEQYF.

At least ten counts were recorded for this clonotype. The chain is built from TRBV5-5 and TRBJ2-3, with 11 bases matching TRBD1. CDR1 and CDR2 from the germline V gene are SGHKS and YYEKEE (reference sequence). J was trimmed by 4 bases and V by 1 base; bases with no gene match: 5. This CDR3 spans 16 amino acids. DNA for the CDR3: TGTGCCAGCAGCTTGTTTCCGGGACAGGGGGCAGATACGCAGTATTTT. Its protein is CASSLFPGQGADTQYF.

This clonotype appeared many times. This chain uses TRBV20-1 with TRBJ1-4, with 9 bases that match TRBD1. In germline, CDR1 is DFQATT, CDR2 SNEGSKA (reference sequence). This CDR3 spans 14 amino acids. V shed 3 bases, J shed 4 bases, and the junction held 3 bases outside the gene matches. CDR3 sequence: CSARDRGNNEKLFF. The CDR3 nucleotides read TGCAGTGCTAGGGACAGGGGAAATAATGAAAAACTGTTTTTT.